One and the same sample provided the 31 T cell receptor beta chains below, sequenced in a study of T-cell reconstitution after alpha-beta-depleted transplantation in children. Construction of the TCRbeta library involved unique molecular identifiers. TCRdb re-analysed the PCR reads in MiXCR, keeping a single row per CDR3 protein. The sample lists roughly 300,000 distinct CDR3 sequences; about a tenth were seen once. The material sequenced was PBMCs from the stem cell graft donor, taken from the stem cell graft. The receptors shown here come from a human donor who donated a stem cell graft to a child with acute lymphoblastic leukemia.

This clonotype showed up just a few times. The chain links TRBV15 to TRBJ2-7, with 7 bases lining up with TRBD1. From germline, CDR1 is LNHNV and CDR2 YYDKDF (reference sequence). Trimming took 1 base from V and 5 from J; bases not matched to a gene: 5. The CDR3 is made up of 14 amino acids. The CDR3 sequence is CATSRVTGDHEQYF. CDR3 DNA: TGTGCCACCAGCAGAGTAACAGGGGACCACGAGCAGTACTTC.

This rearrangement joins TRBV20-1 to TRBJ2-2; 12 bases are a match to TRBD2. V gave up 0 bases and J gave up 7 bases; unmatched junction bases: 9. Germline values: CDR1 DFQATT, CDR2 SNEGSKA (reference sequence). The CDR3 extends over 17 amino acids. The chain's CDR3 is CSARDPRLAGEIGELFF. Written as DNA, the CDR3 is TGCAGTGCTAGAGATCCCCGACTAGCGGGAGAGATCGGGGAGCTGTTTTTT.

J is TRBJ1-6 and V is TRBV5-1, with 11 bases matching TRBD1. Germline assignment: CDR1 SGHRS and CDR2 YFSETQ. V lost 4 bases and J lost 11; bases outside the gene matches: 5. The CDR3 extends over 14 amino acids. The CDR3 DNA reads as TGCGCCAGCAGCGTAGGACAGGGGGCAACACCCCTCCACTTT. Protein product: CASSVGQGATPLHF.

This clonotype was found a few times. The gene calls are TRBV20-1 and TRBJ2-1; 12 bases line up with TRBD2. V gave up 5 bases and J gave up 4 bases; unmatched junction bases: 6. Germline V gene lookup returns CDR1 DFQATT and CDR2 SNEGSKA (reference sequence). This CDR3 has 15 residues. The CDR3 protein is CSAAASGRGYNEQFF. DNA for the CDR3: TGCAGTGCTGCCGCTAGCGGGAGGGGGTACAATGAGCAGTTCTTC.

This clonotype occurred many times. The chain recombines TRBV20-1 with TRBJ2-7; 7 bases line up with TRBD2. V trimming: 5 bases; J trimming: 3 bases; junction bases outside the gene matches: 16. From germline, CDR1 is DFQATT and CDR2 SNEGSKA (reference sequence). The CDR3 runs to 16 residues. The CDR3: CSAPTSGRAPDYEQYF. The CDR3 DNA is TGCAGTGCTCCCACCAGTGGGAGGGCCCCCGACTACGAGCAGTACTTC.

Comment on this clonotype: At one end the junction does not follow the germline gene, possibly because of a read error. Written as DNA, the CDR3 is TGCAGTGCTCGAGACAGCTGGACTAGCGGCTTCTCCTACGAGCAGTACTTC. It translates to CSARDSWTSGFSYEQYF. This chain uses TRBV20-1 with TRBJ2-7; TRBD2 matches at 10 bases. Germline values: CDR1 DFQATT, CDR2 SNEGSKA (reference sequence). This CDR3 spans 17 amino acids.

This chain connects TRBV5-1 to TRBJ1-6; D may be TRBD1 (5 bases). Trimming shortened V by 5 bases and J by 8 bases, and 11 bases separated the two germline ends. CDR1 SGHRS and CDR2 YFSETQ come from the germline V gene. The CDR3 sequence is 13 residues long. The CDR3 DNA reads as TGCGCCAGCAGTAGGGACCGCGATTCACCCCTCCACTTT. Its protein is CASSRDRDSPLHF.

This clonotype was picked up a small number of times. The V call is TRBV5-1, the J call TRBJ2-7, with 7 bases identical to TRBD1. J was trimmed by 2 bases and V by 4 bases; bases with no gene match: 9. This CDR3 is 15 amino acids long. Germline V gene sequence: CDR1 SGHRS, CDR2 YFSETQ. CDR3 DNA sequence: TGCGCCAGCAGCAACACCGGGACAGAGACCTACGAGCAGTACTTC. Its translation: CASSNTGTETYEQYF.

This clonotype has more than one count but fewer than ten. This sequence joins TRBV20-1 and TRBJ2-3, with 14 bases aligning to TRBD2. Germline V lookup: CDR1 DFQATT, CDR2 SNEGSKA (reference sequence). CDR3 length equals 15 residues. After removal of 7 bases from V and 3 bases from J, the junction contained 6 bases not matched to a gene. The CDR3 coding sequence is TGCAGTGTAATGGGACTAGCGGGAGTGACAGATACGCAGTATTTT. It yields the protein CSVMGLAGVTDTQYF.

This clonotype was seen more than once but under ten times. This chain joins TRBV6-5 and TRBJ1-5; a weak D match, TRBD1 (6 bases). Trimming removed 1 base from V and 6 bases from J, with 10 bases in between. Per germline, CDR1 MNHEY and CDR2 SVGAGI. The CDR3 has 14 residues. Here the CDR3 DNA reads TGTGCCAGCAGTTACTTTACAGGGTCTCAGCCCCAGCATTTT. This sequence encodes CASSYFTGSQPQHF.

This chain uses TRBV7-2 with TRBJ2-1; the D is unclear. This CDR3 is 14 amino acids long. Germline CDR1 and CDR2: SGHTA and FQGNSA. The V end lost 3 bases, the J end lost 2 bases, and 8 bases lay between the germline ends. CDR3 loop: CASSFTPAYNEQFF. The CDR3 region has the DNA TGTGCCAGCAGCTTCACTCCAGCCTACAATGAGCAGTTCTTC.

The rearrangement links TRBV2 to TRBJ2-1; 14 nucleotides match TRBD2. The V and J ends lost 6 bases and 0 bases, in that order; junction bases with no gene match: 10. The CDR3 spans 19 residues. Looked up from germline, CDR1 is SNHLY and CDR2 is FYNNEI. Here the CDR3 reads CASRGTSGSRRSSYNEQFF. The CDR3 DNA follows: TGTGCCAGCAGGGGGACTAGCGGGAGTCGTAGGAGCTCCTACAATGAGCAGTTCTTC.

In this sample, this clonotype turned up many times. The V call is TRBV5-1, the J call TRBJ1-5, with D possibly matching TRBD1 (6 bases). Trimming cost V 0 bases and J 7 bases, with 14 bases left between them. The CDR3 runs to 15 residues. Germline V gives CDR1 SGHRS, CDR2 YFSETQ. CDR3 coding DNA: TGCGCCAGCAGCTTGGCGGGGGCCGAAGGCCAGCCCCAGCATTTT. Translated: CASSLAGAEGQPQHF.

The sample holds many counts of this clonotype. V gene TRBV12-3 or TRBV12-4 combines with J gene TRBJ1-2; 7 positions agree with TRBD1. Trimming cost V 6 bases and J 9 bases; bases outside gene matches: 4. The CDR3 extends over 11 amino acids. The CDR3 DNA reads as TGTGCCAGCAGGTCGACAGGGAGCTACACCTTC. It translates to CASRSTGSYTF.

The genes are TRBV4-2 and TRBJ2-1; TRBD2 agrees at 10 bases. Germline V gives CDR1 LGHNA, CDR2 YNFKEQ. V shed 3 bases, J shed 2 bases, and the junction held 10 bases outside the gene matches. CDR3 size: 18 residues. The CDR3 nucleotides are TGTGCCAGCAGCCACGATAGGACTAGCGGAGCACCCTACAATGAGCAGTTCTTC. It translates to CASSHDRTSGAPYNEQFF.

The chain is built from TRBV6-5 and TRBJ1-1; D may be TRBD1 (5 bases). The germline V gene has CDR1 MNHEY and CDR2 SVGAGI. This CDR3 contains 14 residues. Trimming stripped 2 bases from V and 4 bases from J, with 11 bases between. CDR3: CASSYPQGGTEAFF. The DNA of the CDR3 is TGTGCCAGCAGTTACCCGCAGGGTGGCACTGAAGCTTTCTTT.

The J gene is TRBJ2-7, the V gene TRBV4-2, with D possibly matching TRBD2 (6 bases). V dropped 2 bases and J dropped 0 bases, with 11 bases sitting between them. Per the germline V gene, CDR1 is LGHNA and CDR2 is YNFKEQ. The CDR3 consists of 15 residues. The DNA for the CDR3 is TGTGCCAGCAGCCAATACTACGGGAGCTCCTACGAGCAGTACTTC. It is translated as CASSQYYGSSYEQYF.

This clonotype was detected a few times. This sequence joins TRBV4-1 and TRBJ1-2; D unresolved. The germline V and J ends were trimmed by 1 base and 0 bases, with 9 bases remaining between them. Germline V lookup: CDR1 MGHRA, CDR2 YSYEKL. The CDR3 covers 15 residues. CDR3 nucleotide sequence: TGCGCCAGCAGCCAAGTGACCTTTTCTAACTATGGCTACACCTTC. Translated: CASSQVTFSNYGYTF.

This clonotype was detected only a few times. The chain uses TRBV4-1 and TRBJ2-1, with 9 bases identical to TRBD2. Trimming at V came to 3 bases and at J to 0 bases, leaving 15 bases not matched to a gene. The CDR3 is 20 residues long. Germline V gene lookup returns CDR1 MGHRA and CDR2 YSYEKL. The CDR3 DNA reads as TGCGCCAGCAGCCAGACGGGACTAGCTGAAGGATGGTCCTCCTACAATGAGCAGTTCTTC. As protein: CASSQTGLAEGWSSYNEQFF.

The chain couples TRBV20-1 to TRBJ2-7; TRBD2 agrees at 7 bases. The CDR3 loop spans 14 amino acids. V lost 6 bases, J lost 2 bases, and 10 bases stayed unmatched. The germline gives CDR1 DFQATT, CDR2 SNEGSKA (reference sequence). CDR3 DNA: TGCAGTGCCATGGGGGGGGTCAGGGCCTACGAGCAGTACTTC. The encoded protein is CSAMGGVRAYEQYF.

The genes are TRBV28 and TRBJ1-1; perhaps TRBD1 as D (5 bases). V gave up 5 bases and J gave up 4 bases, with 17 bases separating them. Germline V CDR1 and CDR2: MDHEN, SYDVKM. This CDR3 spans 15 amino acids. The chain's CDR3 is CASSPPTAPTTEAFF. The CDR3 region has the DNA TGTGCCAGCAGTCCGCCGACAGCCCCAACCACTGAAGCTTTCTTT.

The sample holds a few counts of this clonotype. The chain uses TRBV27 and TRBJ2-7; 9 bases line up with TRBD1. CDR1 is MNHEY and CDR2 is SMNVEV in the germline V gene (reference sequence). The CDR3 spans 14 residues. The junction had 6 bases not matched to a gene; V was cut back by 3 bases and J by 6 bases. This CDR3 is CASSFGTGSVEQYF. The CDR3 nucleotides read TGTGCCAGCAGTTTCGGGACAGGGTCCGTCGAGCAGTACTTC.

In its sample, this clonotype was seen many times. The chain combines TRBV9 with TRBJ2-3; TRBD1 might be the D (6 bases). The germline V gene encodes CDR1 SGDLS and CDR2 YYNGEE. Trimming stripped 3 bases from V and 4 bases from J, with 9 bases between. The CDR3 totals 13 residues. The DNA of the CDR3 is TGTGCCAGCAGCGCCAGGGGTCCAGATACGCAGTATTTT. Protein product: CASSARGPDTQYF.

The chain joins TRBV25-1 to TRBJ2-6; no clear D. V dropped 4 bases and J dropped 2 bases, with 3 bases sitting between them. Germline CDR1 is MGHDK and CDR2 is SYGVNS. The CDR3 runs 13 residues. Here the CDR3 reads CASSGTGANVLTF. CDR3 sequence (DNA): TGTGCCAGCAGTGGGACTGGGGCCAACGTCCTGACTTTC.

This clonotype was counted between two and nine times. Relative to the germline gene, one junction end is altered; a read error may explain this. V is TRBV7-7 and J is TRBJ2-4; D assignment may be TRBD1 or TRBD2 (5 bases each). The germline gives CDR1 SSHAT, CDR2 FNYEAQ (reference sequence). The CDR3 runs to 15 residues. The CDR3 DNA reads TGTGCTAGCAGCCTCCGGGACGGAGACACAGACATTCAGTACTTC. It specifies CASSLRDGDTDIQYF. Filled out from reference TRBV7-7 and TRBJ2-4, the complete variable domain reads GAGVSQSPRYKVTKRGQDVTLRCDPISSHATLYWYQQALGQGPEFLTYFNYEAQPDKSGLPSDRFSAERPEGSISTLTIQRTEQRDSAMYRCASSLRDGDTDIQYFGAGTRLSVL.

The chain uses TRBV28 and TRBJ1-1; D perhaps matches TRBD1 (5 bases). In germline, CDR1 is MDHEN, CDR2 SYDVKM. The ends were cut back, 4 bases at V and 5 bases at J, with 20 bases in the middle. This CDR3 comprises 16 residues. The CDR3 is CASSWGHGTPRTEAFF. CDR3 DNA sequence: TGTGCCAGCAGTTGGGGCCACGGGACTCCCCGGACTGAAGCTTTCTTT.

The chain links TRBV7-2 to TRBJ2-3, with 10 bases aligning to TRBD1. After removal of 6 bases from V and 6 bases from J, the junction contained 15 bases not matched to a gene. The germline V gene has CDR1 SGHTA and CDR2 FQGNSA. CDR3 size: 17 residues. The CDR3 DNA reads TGTGCCAGCAGGGGAACAACCGGGACAGGGGTGTGGGATACGCAGTATTTT. Its protein is CASRGTTGTGVWDTQYF.

This clonotype has a handful of counts. The chain combines TRBV19 with TRBJ2-1; D remains unclear. V was shortened by 1 base and J by 2 bases, with 12 bases between the two germline ends. The germline V gene encodes CDR1 LNHDA and CDR2 SQIVND (reference sequence). This CDR3 region has 16 residues. The CDR3 sequence: CASSIVLSLTYNEQFF. The CDR3 bases are TGTGCCAGTAGTATAGTACTATCCCTTACCTACAATGAGCAGTTCTTC.

The chain recombines TRBV9 with TRBJ2-1; no clear D gene. Deletions cut 2 bases from V and 8 bases from J, with 14 bases between. Germline CDR1 reads SGDLS; CDR2 reads YYNGEE. The CDR3 loop spans 14 amino acids. CDR3 sequence: CASSVRSFFHEQFF. The CDR3, as DNA: TGTGCCAGCAGCGTTAGGTCCTTTTTTCATGAGCAGTTCTTC.

This clonotype was picked up a small number of times. The J gene is TRBJ2-1, the V gene TRBV5-1; possible D gene TRBD2, 5 bases. Germline lookup yields CDR1 SGHRS and CDR2 YFSETQ. V dropped 0 bases and J dropped 4 bases, with 17 bases sitting between them. The CDR3 runs to 17 residues. CDR3 in amino acids: CASSLGRPGNDYNEQFF. CDR3 bases: TGCGCCAGCAGCTTGGGCCGCCCGGGGAACGATTACAATGAGCAGTTCTTC.

This clonotype showed up just a few times. The chain couples TRBV20-1 to TRBJ2-1; TRBD1 matches 7 bases. The V and J ends lost 6 bases and 5 bases, in that order; junction bases with no gene match: 7. The CDR3 totals 13 residues. Germline CDR1 is DFQATT and CDR2 is SNEGSKA (reference sequence). The CDR3 region is CSAPDRMNNEQFF. For the CDR3, the DNA is TGCAGTGCCCCGGACAGGATGAACAATGAGCAGTTCTTC.